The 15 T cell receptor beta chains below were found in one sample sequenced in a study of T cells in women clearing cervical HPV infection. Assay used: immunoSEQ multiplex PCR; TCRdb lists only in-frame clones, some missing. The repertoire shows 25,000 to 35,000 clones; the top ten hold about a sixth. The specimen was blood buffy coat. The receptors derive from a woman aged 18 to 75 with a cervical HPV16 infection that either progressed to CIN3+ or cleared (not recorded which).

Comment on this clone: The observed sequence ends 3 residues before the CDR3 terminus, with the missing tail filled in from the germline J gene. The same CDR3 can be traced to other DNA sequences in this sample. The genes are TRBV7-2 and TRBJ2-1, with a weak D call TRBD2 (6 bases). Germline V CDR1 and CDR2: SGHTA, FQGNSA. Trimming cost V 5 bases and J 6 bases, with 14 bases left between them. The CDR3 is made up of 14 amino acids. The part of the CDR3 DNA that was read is TGTGCCAGCAGCGTCCACGGCGGGGCCAATGAG. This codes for CASSVHGGANE. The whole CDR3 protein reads CASSVHGGANEQFF.

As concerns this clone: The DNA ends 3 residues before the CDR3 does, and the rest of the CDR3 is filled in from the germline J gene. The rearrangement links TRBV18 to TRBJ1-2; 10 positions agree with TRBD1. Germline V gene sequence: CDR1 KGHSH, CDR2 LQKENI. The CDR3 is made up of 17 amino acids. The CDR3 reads CASSPRTGGIGTDTYTF. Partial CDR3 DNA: TGTGCCAGCTCACCCCGGACAGGGGGTATCGGGACAGATACC.

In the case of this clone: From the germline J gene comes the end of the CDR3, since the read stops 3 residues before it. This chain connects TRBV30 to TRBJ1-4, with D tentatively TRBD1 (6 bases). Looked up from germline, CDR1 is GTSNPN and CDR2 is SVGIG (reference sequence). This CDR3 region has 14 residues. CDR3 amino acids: CACFRGSYNSPLFF. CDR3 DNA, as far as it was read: TGTGCCTGTTTCAGGGGATCCTATAATTCACCA.

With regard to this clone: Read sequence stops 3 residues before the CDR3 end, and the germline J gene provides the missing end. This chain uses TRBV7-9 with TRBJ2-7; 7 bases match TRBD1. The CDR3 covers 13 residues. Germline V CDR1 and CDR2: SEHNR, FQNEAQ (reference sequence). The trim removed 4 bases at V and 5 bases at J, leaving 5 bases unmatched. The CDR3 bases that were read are TGTGCCAGCAGCTCAGAGGGGGCCCACGAG. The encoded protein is CASSSEGAHE. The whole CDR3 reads CASSSEGAHEQYF.

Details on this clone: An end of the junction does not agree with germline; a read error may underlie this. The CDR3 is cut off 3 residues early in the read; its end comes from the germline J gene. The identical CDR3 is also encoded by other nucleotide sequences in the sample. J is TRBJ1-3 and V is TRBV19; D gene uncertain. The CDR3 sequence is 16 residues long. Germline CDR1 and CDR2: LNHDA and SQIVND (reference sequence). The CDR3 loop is CASSTTVLLSGNTIYF. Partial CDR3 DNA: TGTGCCAGTAGTACCACAGTCCTCCTTTCTGGAAACACA.

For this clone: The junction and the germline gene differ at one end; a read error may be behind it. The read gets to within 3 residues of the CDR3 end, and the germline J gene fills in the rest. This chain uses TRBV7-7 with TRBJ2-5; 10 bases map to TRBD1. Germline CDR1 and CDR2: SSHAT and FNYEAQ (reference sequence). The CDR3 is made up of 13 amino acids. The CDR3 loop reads CASSRGQGETQYF. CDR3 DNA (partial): TGTGCTAGCAGCCGGGGACAGGGGGAGACC.

CDR3 region: CASSPVRGSTDTQYF. The sequenced part of the CDR3 DNA is TGTGCCAGCTCACCCGTACGGGGGAGTACAGATACG. The rearrangement links TRBV18 to TRBJ2-3; possibly TRBD2 for D (6 bases). Sequencing ends 3 residues short of the CDR3 end; the germline J gene provides the rest. The CDR3 contains 15 residues. Trimming removed 3 bases at V and 3 bases at J, with 13 bases between. In germline, CDR1 is KGHSH, CDR2 LQKENI.

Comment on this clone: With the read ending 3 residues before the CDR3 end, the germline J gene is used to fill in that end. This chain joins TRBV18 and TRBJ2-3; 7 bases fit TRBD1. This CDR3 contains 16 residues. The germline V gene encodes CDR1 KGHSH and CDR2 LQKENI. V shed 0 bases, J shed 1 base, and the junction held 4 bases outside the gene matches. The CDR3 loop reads CASSPPETGGTDTQYF. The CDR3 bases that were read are TGTGCCAGCTCACCACCTGAAACAGGGGGCACAGATACG.

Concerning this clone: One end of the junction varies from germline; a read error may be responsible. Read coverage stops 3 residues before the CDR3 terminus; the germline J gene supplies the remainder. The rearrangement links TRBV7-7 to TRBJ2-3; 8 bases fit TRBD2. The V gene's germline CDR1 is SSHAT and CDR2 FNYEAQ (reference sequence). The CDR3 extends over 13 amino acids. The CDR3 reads CASSLARAGAQYF. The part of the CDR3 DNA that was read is TGTGCTAGCAGCTTAGCGCGAGCGGGAGCG.

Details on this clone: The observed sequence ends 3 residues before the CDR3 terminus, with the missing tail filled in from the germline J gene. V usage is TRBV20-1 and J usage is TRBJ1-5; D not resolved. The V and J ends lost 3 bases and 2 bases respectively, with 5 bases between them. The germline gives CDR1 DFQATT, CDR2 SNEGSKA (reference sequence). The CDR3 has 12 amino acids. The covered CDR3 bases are TGCAGTGCTAGGCGGGGCAATCAGCCC. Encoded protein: CSARRGNQP. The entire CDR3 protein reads CSARRGNQPQHF.

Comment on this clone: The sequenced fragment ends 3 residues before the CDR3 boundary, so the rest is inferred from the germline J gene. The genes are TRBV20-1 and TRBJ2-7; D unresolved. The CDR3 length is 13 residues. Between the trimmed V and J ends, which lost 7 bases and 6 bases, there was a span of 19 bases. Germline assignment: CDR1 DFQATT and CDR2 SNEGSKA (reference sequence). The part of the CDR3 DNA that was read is TGCAGTGTCCGACTGGCTGTAGGTGGCGAG. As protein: CSVRLAVGGE. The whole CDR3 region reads CSVRLAVGGEQYF.

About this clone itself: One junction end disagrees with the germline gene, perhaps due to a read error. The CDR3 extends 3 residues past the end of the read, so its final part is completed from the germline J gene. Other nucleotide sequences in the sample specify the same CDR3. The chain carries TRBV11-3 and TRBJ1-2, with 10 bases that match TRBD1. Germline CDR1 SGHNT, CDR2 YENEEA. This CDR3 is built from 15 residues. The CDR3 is CASSLDPGQGFGYTF. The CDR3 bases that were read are TGTGCCAGTAGCTTAGACCCGGGACAGGGGTTTGGC.

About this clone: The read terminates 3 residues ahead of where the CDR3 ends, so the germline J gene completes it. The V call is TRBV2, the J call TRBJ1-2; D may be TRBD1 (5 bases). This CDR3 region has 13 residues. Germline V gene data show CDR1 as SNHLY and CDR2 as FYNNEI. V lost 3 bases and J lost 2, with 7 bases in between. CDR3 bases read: TGTGCCAGCAGTGAGGAGGGGAACTATGGC. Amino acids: CASSEEGNYG. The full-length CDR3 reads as CASSEEGNYGYTF.

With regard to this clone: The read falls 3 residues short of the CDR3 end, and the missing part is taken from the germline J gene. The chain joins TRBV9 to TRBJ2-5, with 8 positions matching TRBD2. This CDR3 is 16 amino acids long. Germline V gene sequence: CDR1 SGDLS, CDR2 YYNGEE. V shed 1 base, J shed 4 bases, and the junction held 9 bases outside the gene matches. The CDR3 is CASSVTGGAGPETQYF. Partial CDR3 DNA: TGTGCCAGCAGCGTAACCGGGGGGGCGGGGCCAGAGACC.

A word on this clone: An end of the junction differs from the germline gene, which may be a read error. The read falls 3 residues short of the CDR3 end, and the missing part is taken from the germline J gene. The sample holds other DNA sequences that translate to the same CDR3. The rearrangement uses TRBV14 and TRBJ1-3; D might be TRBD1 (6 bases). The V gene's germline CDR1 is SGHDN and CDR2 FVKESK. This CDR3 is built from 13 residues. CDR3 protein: CASSQVGANTIYF. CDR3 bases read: TGTGCCAGCAGCCAAGTGGGGGCTAACACA.